This T cell receptor (beta chain) originates from a study of blood T cells in healthy people across ages. This clonotype was picked up a small number of times. Its antigen is currently unknown. Trimming pared 7 bases from V and 8 bases from J, leaving 15 bases between. CDR1 is MNHEY and CDR2 is SVGAGI in the germline V gene. The CDR3 spans 13 residues. Researchers collected about 9.7 milliliters of peripheral blood from every single donor. Whenever a sample was processed, at least 6.5 million PBMCs were isolated. The use of a sample-barcoded 5' primer and a J-beta primer mix characterized a second PCR of about 7 to 12 cycles. The template-switch adaptor, which had 12 random nucleotides, put a tag on each cDNA molecule. TCRdb reprocessed the 5' RACE reads via MiXCR and lists one record per CDR3 protein. The table includes roughly 860,000 distinct CDR3 sequences, 62% detected once. Overall study results and limits: Fewer expanded clones and more diversity marked long-lived versus aged donors.

The source material was blood. The source is a man aged 25-45 years in good health. The rearrangement links TRBV6-5 to TRBJ2-1; either TRBD1 or TRBD2 may supply D (5 bases each). Here the CDR3 DNA reads TGTGCCAGCACCCTAAGGGGTAGCGATGAGCAGTTCTTC. This sequence encodes CASTLRGSDEQFF.